Each of the 13 T cell receptor beta chains below was sequenced from the same sample in a study of T cell changes during pregnancy in multiple sclerosis. Clones were sequenced by immunoSEQ multiplex PCR, and TCRdb holds only the in-frame ones, with some missing. The sample comprises around 70,000 clones, about 93% of which are singletons, and roughly 0.29% rests with the top ten. The sequencing here drew on CD4+ T cells from peripheral blood mononuclear cells, taken after pregnancy. Receptor source: a female donor with multiple sclerosis, enrolled in a pregnancy study.

The chain recombines TRBV6-6 with TRBJ1-1, with D possibly matching TRBD1 (6 bases). Trimming stripped 0 bases from V and 5 bases from J, with 7 bases between. The germline CDR1 and CDR2 sequences are MNHNY and SVGAGI (reference sequence). The CDR3 runs to 13 residues. The CDR3 sequence: CASSYSTGTEAFF. The CDR3 nucleotides read TGTGCCAGCAGTTACTCTACAGGGACTGAAGCTTTCTTT.

The V gene is TRBV6-1, the J gene TRBJ1-3; 7 nucleotides line up with TRBD1. The CDR3 is 14 amino acids. V gave up 8 bases and J gave up 2 bases; unmatched junction bases: 6. Germline-derived CDR1 and CDR2 are MNHNS and SASEGT. CDR3 in DNA: TGTGCCAGCCGTCTTGACAGGGCTGGAAACACCATATATTTT. It specifies CASRLDRAGNTIYF.

The chain uses TRBV5-1 and TRBJ1-2; 7 bases are shared with TRBD1. The CDR3 runs to 15 residues. CDR1 SGHRS and CDR2 YFSETQ come from the germline V gene. V shed 0 bases, J shed 8 bases, and the junction held 10 bases outside the gene matches. In DNA, the CDR3 is TGCGCCAGCAGCTTGGAGCTCGGACAGGCGAAGGGCTACACCTTC. It codes for CASSLELGQAKGYTF.

The chain links TRBV5-4 to TRBJ1-1; 8 nucleotides match TRBD1. Germline CDR1 SGHNT, CDR2 YYREEE (reference sequence). This CDR3 is built from 16 residues. Trimming took 2 bases from V and 0 from J; bases not matched to a gene: 6. The CDR3 spells CASSLGQGAMNTEAFF. The CDR3 nucleotides are TGTGCCAGCAGCTTAGGTCAGGGGGCCATGAACACTGAAGCTTTCTTT.

V gene TRBV2 combines with J gene TRBJ2-7; 8 bases match TRBD1. This CDR3 contains 15 residues. V dropped 5 bases and J dropped 0; count of bases not matched to a gene: 6. From germline, CDR1 is SNHLY and CDR2 FYNNEI. CDR3 sequence reads: CASSLRTGHSYEQYF. The DNA for the CDR3 is TGTGCCAGCAGTCTTCGGACAGGGCACTCCTACGAGCAGTACTTC. The full variable domain, its missing parts supplied by reference TRBV2 and TRBJ2-7, is EPEVTQTPSHQVTQMGQEVILRCVPISNHLYFYWYRQILGQKVEFLVSFYNNEISEKSEIFDDQFSVERPDGSNFTLKIRSTKLEDSAMYFCASSLRTGHSYEQYFGPGTRLTVT.

V gene TRBV19 combines with J gene TRBJ1-3; D unclear. Trimming cost V 7 bases and J 4 bases, with 11 bases left between them. The CDR3 totals 13 residues. Per the germline V gene, CDR1 is LNHDA and CDR2 is SQIVND (reference sequence). CDR3 residues: CASMPSAGNTIYF. The CDR3 bases are TGTGCCAGTATGCCCAGCGCGGGAAACACCATATATTTT.

Concerning this clone: The sample carries other DNA sequences with the same CDR3. The rearrangement uses TRBV28 and TRBJ1-5; D is unresolved. The CDR3 covers 17 residues. CDR1 and CDR2 from the germline V gene are MDHEN and SYDVKM. Deletions cut 8 bases from V and 0 bases from J, with 20 bases between. CDR3 amino acids: CASRDFNLRYSNQPQHF. DNA for the CDR3: TGTGCCAGCCGAGATTTTAATTTGAGGTATAGCAATCAGCCCCAGCATTTT.

This chain connects TRBV25-1 to TRBJ2-5; 7 bases match TRBD1. J gave up 2 bases and V 3 bases, and 15 bases lay outside the gene matches. CDR3 length: 18 residues. Germline loops: CDR1 MGHDK, CDR2 SYGVNS. In nucleotides, the CDR3 is TGTGCCAGCAGTGAGGGTAACAACAGGGGCCGACCTCAAGAGACCCAGTACTTC. This gives the protein CASSEGNNRGRPQETQYF.

V usage is TRBV5-1 and J usage is TRBJ2-7, with 8 bases fitting TRBD2. The length of the CDR3 is 17 residues. Germline loops: CDR1 SGHRS, CDR2 YFSETQ. Trimming at V came to 0 bases and at J to 0 bases, leaving 8 bases not matched to a gene. In DNA form, the CDR3 reads TGCGCCAGCAGCTTGGGGGTAGCGGGGTCCTACTCCTACGAGCAGTACTTC. Its protein product is CASSLGVAGSYSYEQYF. The full variable domain, with the rest looked up from reference TRBV5-1 and TRBJ2-7, is KAGVTQTPRYLIKTRGQQVTLSCSPISGHRSVSWYQQTPGQGLQFLFEYFSETQRNKGNFPGRFSGRQFSNSRSEMNVSTLELGDSALYLCASSLGVAGSYSYEQYFGPGTRLTVT.

The V and J genes are TRBV7-3 and TRBJ1-1; TRBD1 matches at 12 bases. V gave up 4 bases and J gave up 9 bases; unmatched junction bases: 9. The germline CDR1 and CDR2 sequences are SGHTA and FQGTGA. The CDR3 length is 15 residues. The CDR3 DNA sequence: TGTGCCAGCAGCTCCCGTGGGACAGGGGGCGAAAAAGCTTTCTTT. Protein product: CASSSRGTGGEKAFF.

The chain employs TRBV21-1 and TRBJ2-7; the listed D gene, TRBD1, was not tested against the DNA. TRBV21-1 corresponds to a pseudogene. The CDR3 has 17 residues. CDR3 region: CASSQLRTLPRDYEQYF. In DNA, the CDR3 is TGTGCCAGCAGCCAATTACGGACATTACCAAGGGACTACGAGCAGTACTTC.

The rearrangement links TRBV19 to TRBJ1-2, with 10 bases lining up with TRBD1. The V gene's germline CDR1 is LNHDA and CDR2 SQIVND (reference sequence). The length of the CDR3 is 13 residues. V shed 10 bases, J shed 2 bases, and the junction held 4 bases outside the gene matches. Here the CDR3 DNA reads TGTGCCACCCTGGGACAGGGGAACTATGGCTACACCTTC. It specifies CATLGQGNYGYTF.

This rearrangement joins TRBV19 to TRBJ1-5; 8 nucleotides match TRBD1. The CDR3 totals 15 residues. CDR1 is LNHDA and CDR2 is SQIVND in the germline V gene (reference sequence). The trim removed 4 bases at V and 6 bases at J, leaving 8 bases unmatched. The DNA for the CDR3 is TGTGCCAGTAGTAACCCAGGGGGCTCGGCTCAGCCCCAGCATTTT. Its protein is CASSNPGGSAQPQHF.